One and the same sample provided the 32 T cell receptor beta chains below, sequenced in a study of tumor-infiltrating lymphocytes in primary liver carcinoma. Using a constant-region primer together with ProtoScript II reverse transcriptase, TCR beta cDNA was made from approximately 0.55 ug of total RNA. ARM-PCR was slightly modified, and three nested multiplex PCR rounds with it gave rise to the TCR beta libraries. It was with TRBV1-TRBV30 forward primers and a C-beta reverse primer that the first two PCR rounds were run, at approximately 9 cycles each. One entry per CDR3 protein results from TCRdb running MiXCR on the multiplex PCR reads. The sample includes roughly 22,000 distinct CDR3 sequences, 80% of them seen just once. From roughly 20-30 mg of unsorted bulk tissue, DNA and RNA were co-extracted together. Input material: liver tumor tissue from sampling region 2. Subset defined: tumor region T2, inferior pole. These receptors all stem from a woman in her twenties or thirties with primary liver carcinoma and hepatitis B virus infection.

Turning to this clonotype: The conserved phenylalanine or tryptophan is not found at the CDR3 terminus, so this likely reflects a read error. Because the CDR3's place on the DNA is in doubt, the DNA is left out and the CDR3 is given as listed by TCRdb. The V and J genes are TRBV6-5 and TRBJ1-6. The CDR3 extends over 15 residues, inclusive of both ends. Germline assignment: CDR1 MNHEY and CDR2 SVGAGI. The CDR3 spells CASRERSAPLSPLYL.

A single count supports this clonotype. Being one base from a much bigger clone, this may be a read error. The chain recombines TRBV7-2 with TRBJ2-7; the D is unclear. CDR3 length equals 13 residues. CDR1 is SGHTA and CDR2 is FQGNSA in the germline V gene. The V end was cut by 3 bases, the J end by 1 base, with 7 bases between. CDR3 residues: CASSLTCSYEQYF. CDR3 nucleotide sequence: TGTGCCAGCAGCTTGACTTGTTCCTACGAGCAGTACTTC.

This clonotype was seen once. The CDR3 does not close with the conserved phenylalanine or tryptophan, likely indicating a read error. The DNA is omitted, as the CDR3 cannot be located on it reliably, and the CDR3 follows TCRdb's listing. This rearrangement joins TRBV11-2 to TRBJ2-5; the D call of TRBD1 is as the table states it, not checked on the DNA. The CDR3 totals 13 residues, both ends included. Germline V CDR1 and CDR2: SGHAT, FQNNGV. The CDR3 reads CANSPRQIETQCS.

About this clonotype itself: The junction departs from the called germline gene at one end, perhaps through a read error. The chain combines TRBV5-4 with TRBJ2-3; D assignment may be TRBD1 or TRBD2 (5 bases each). The CDR3 contains 15 residues. The germline CDR1 and CDR2 sequences are SGHNT and YYREEE (reference sequence). The CDR3 here is CAISPSGTEADMQYF. CDR3 DNA sequence: TGTGCCATCAGCCCGTCCGGGACGGAGGCGGATATGCAGTATTTT.

Of note for this clonotype: Given the absence of the conserved phenylalanine or tryptophan at the CDR3 end, a read error is likely. The chain carries TRBV12-3 or TRBV12-4 and TRBJ2-7; D gene ambiguous. This CDR3 has 12 amino acids. The V end lost 5 bases, the J end lost 2 bases, and 7 bases lay between the germline ends. The CDR3: CASSAVAYEQYL. In DNA form, the CDR3 reads TGTGCCAGCAGTGCAGTAGCCTACGAGCAGTACTTG.

This clonotype has a handful of counts. A junction boundary mismatches the germline segment, possibly from a read error. The rearrangement joins TRBV7-8 to TRBJ1-2; D is possibly TRBD1 (6 bases). Germline V CDR1 and CDR2: SGHVS, FQNEAQ. The CDR3 extends over 15 amino acids. CDR3 bases: TGTGCCAGTAGCTTAGACAGGTGGGTCCTCTATGGCTACACCTTC. Translation: CASSLDRWVLYGYTF.

Concerning this clonotype itself: A much larger clonotype is one base distant, so this may be a read error. The chain couples TRBV10-2 to TRBJ2-5; D might be TRBD2 (6 bases). Germline assignment: CDR1 WSHSY and CDR2 SAAADI. CDR3 size: 15 residues. For the CDR3, the DNA is TGCGCCAGCGTCCCATCAGCGGGCTTCCAAGAGACCAAGTACTTC. It is translated as CASVPSAGFQETKYF.

This clonotype was seen only a few times. The rearrangement uses TRBV6-5 and TRBJ1-2, with D maybe TRBD1 (6 bases). The CDR3 length is 16 residues. Trimming shortened V by 10 bases and J by 5 bases, and 26 bases separated the two germline ends. Germline-derived CDR1 and CDR2 are MNHEY and SVGAGI. The CDR3, as DNA: TGTGCCAACAAAAGGGCACAGGGAAGTTATAGTTATGGCTACACCTTC. It translates to CANKRAQGSYSYGYTF.

Judged by abundance, this clonotype is large. CDR3 region: CASSLLWAGTEAFF. DNA of the CDR3: TGTGCCAGCAGCTTATTATGGGCCGGCACTGAAGCTTTCTTT. The chain combines TRBV11-2 with TRBJ1-1; no definite D call. V lost 2 bases and J 4 bases, leaving 11 bases between the germline ends. Germline V lookup: CDR1 SGHAT, CDR2 FQNNGV. CDR3 length: 14 amino acids.

This clonotype appeared a few times. Germline is not matched at one junction end, which may reflect a read error. The CDR3 DNA is TGTGCCATAAGGACCGGGACTAGTGGGGGATTTGAGCAGTCCTTC. Translated, it gives CAIRTGTSGGFEQSF. The chain uses TRBV12-3 or TRBV12-4 and TRBJ2-1, with 8 bases lining up with TRBD2. The CDR3 totals 15 residues.

Turning to this clonotype: Just one base apart from a much larger clone, this may be a read error. This chain links TRBV4-1 with TRBJ2-2; TRBD2 matches at 10 bases. The trim removed 6 bases at V and 4 bases at J, leaving 5 bases unmatched. From germline, CDR1 is MGHRA and CDR2 YSYEKL. This CDR3 has 15 amino acids. CDR3 loop: CASSLAGDATGELFF. Here the CDR3 DNA reads TGCGCCAGCAGTCTAGCGGGAGATGCCACCGGGGAGCTGTTTTTT.

In regard to this clonotype: A read error is likely, as this CDR3 ends without the conserved phenylalanine or tryptophan. The chain uses TRBV11-2 and TRBJ2-2; 9 positions match TRBD2. CDR1 and CDR2 (germline): SGHAT, FQNNGV. The length of the CDR3 is 18 residues. CDR3 loop: CATSSPRAGGPSTGELFY. CDR3 DNA: TGTGCCACCAGCTCACCCCGAGCGGGAGGCCCGAGCACCGGGGAGCTGTTTTAT.

Within the sample, this clonotype is medium-sized (0.01 to 0.1%). The chain employs TRBV5-6 and TRBJ2-3; D not resolved. Germline assignment: CDR1 SGHDT and CDR2 YYEEEE. The V end lost 1 base, the J end lost 4 bases, and 4 bases lay between the germline ends. This CDR3 comprises 12 residues. CDR3: CASSLRADTQYF. CDR3 nucleotide sequence: TGTGCCAGCAGCTTGAGGGCAGATACGCAGTATTTT.

With respect to this clonotype: Germline and junction disagree at one end, which may indicate a read error. The chain recombines TRBV5-5 with TRBJ1-3; unclear D gene. CDR3 size: 14 residues. Germline V lookup: CDR1 SGHKS, CDR2 YYEKEE (reference sequence). The CDR3 DNA reads as TGTGACAGCAGCTTCGGTGGTTCCGGAAACACCATATATTTT. Translated: CDSSFGGSGNTIYF.

As for this clonotype: The junction and the germline gene differ at one end; a read error may be behind it. The chain has TRBV4-3 and TRBJ2-3, with no clear D. The germline V gene encodes CDR1 LGHNA and CDR2 YSLEER. This CDR3 is 18 amino acids long. CDR3 protein: CASSQSVWPGDPDDTPYF. DNA of the CDR3: TGCGCCAGCAGCCAGTCGGTCTGGCCGGGTGATCCAGATGATACGCCGTATTTT.

This clonotype was seen a handful of times. Compared with germline, one end of the junction differs, possibly owing to a read error. J is TRBJ2-3 and V is TRBV5-4; 8 bases fit TRBD2. Looked up from germline, CDR1 is SGHNT and CDR2 is YYREEE (reference sequence). The length of the CDR3 is 15 residues. In DNA, the CDR3 is TGTGTCAGCAGCGCGAATCGGGGACTAGGAGATACGCTGTATTTT. Translated: CVSSANRGLGDTLYF.

With respect to this clonotype: Likely a read error: the CDR3 ends without its conserved phenylalanine or tryptophan. No DNA is shown, since the ends of the CDR3 on it are uncertain; the CDR3 is the one TCRdb lists. This rearrangement joins TRBV10-3 to TRBJ2-1. Germline V gene lookup returns CDR1 ENHRY and CDR2 SYGVKD. The CDR3 region is 17 residues in length, termini included. The CDR3 sequence: CTISGTMAASAYNEQSL.

The chain couples TRBV6-6 to TRBJ1-2, with D uncertain. CDR1 and CDR2 from the germline V gene are MNHNY and SVGAGI (reference sequence). The CDR3 runs to 13 residues. The V end was cut by 7 bases, the J end by 4 bases, with 13 bases between. The CDR3 region is CASILNAAYGYTF. The CDR3 coding sequence is TGTGCCAGCATCCTCAACGCTGCCTATGGCTACACCTTC.

A single count supports this clonotype. At one end, the junction sequence differs from germline, possibly due to a read error. This sequence joins TRBV11-2 and TRBJ2-7; no firm D call. The CDR3 is 13 residues long. The V gene's germline CDR1 is SGHAT and CDR2 FQNNGV. The CDR3 bases are TGTGCCCGCAGTTTAGGCTCTAACTACGAGCAGTACTTC. Protein: CARSLGSNYEQYF.

V usage is TRBV11-3 and J usage is TRBJ2-3; no clear D. CDR3 length: 11 amino acids. The germline gives CDR1 SGHNT, CDR2 YENEEA. Trimming left V 9 bases short and J 12 bases short, with 16 bases between. CDR3 protein: CASRYTETQYF. CDR3 DNA sequence: TGTGCCAGTCGCTACACAGAGACACAGTATTTT.

J is TRBJ2-6 and V is TRBV24-1; possibly TRBD1 or TRBD2 for D (5 bases each). Trimming pared 12 bases from V and 4 bases from J, leaving 12 bases between. CDR3 length: 13 residues. Germline CDR1 and CDR2: KGHDR and SFDVKD. This chain's CDR3 is CASIGDGANVLTF. The CDR3 coding sequence is TGTGCCTCCATAGGGGACGGGGCCAACGTCCTGACTTTC.

The chain has TRBV11-2 and TRBJ1-4; no reliable D call. Looked up from germline, CDR1 is SGHAT and CDR2 is FQNNGV. Trimming took off 8 bases at V and 10 bases at J, with 14 bases between the two ends. The CDR3 loop spans 12 amino acids. This CDR3 is CASGPWWGKLFF. As DNA, the CDR3 is TGTGCCAGCGGTCCCTGGTGGGGAAAACTGTTTTTT.

About this clonotype: A read error may account for a junction end that differs from germline. The chain carries TRBV4-3 and TRBJ2-2; TRBD2 matches 10 bases. The CDR3 is 19 residues long. Germline loops: CDR1 LGHNA, CDR2 YSLEER. CDR3 nucleotides: TGCGCCAACAGCGTACCAGCGGGAGGGCCCCGTTCGAACACCGGGGAGCTGCTTTTT. Translated, it gives CANSVPAGGPRSNTGELLF.

The sample holds a few counts of this clonotype. It may be a read error: a sequence one base away is much more abundant. The gene calls are TRBV5-1 and TRBJ2-5, with 7 positions matching TRBD1. Trimming cost V 2 bases and J 1 base; bases outside gene matches: 5. The CDR3 consists of 15 residues. Germline-derived CDR1 and CDR2 are SGHRS and YFSETQ. The CDR3 sequence is CASSFNRQGQETQYF. The CDR3, as DNA: TGCGCCAGCAGCTTCAACAGACAGGGCCAAGAGACCCAGTACTTC. The variable domain in full, with the rest retrieved from reference TRBV5-1 and TRBJ2-5, is KAGVTQTPRYLIKTRGQQVTLSCSPISGHRSVSWYQQTPGQGLQFLFEYFSETQRNKGNFPGRFSGRQFSNSRSEMNVSTLELGDSALYLCASSFNRQGQETQYFGPGTRLLVL.

As concerns this clonotype: A read error may produce the germline difference seen at one junction end. The rearrangement joins TRBV30 to TRBJ2-3; a weak D match, TRBD1 (5 bases). The CDR3 spans 13 residues. Germline CDR1 reads GTSNPN; CDR2 reads SVGIG (reference sequence). CDR3 residues: CTWSVDQGDTQYF. The CDR3 coding sequence is TGTACCTGGAGTGTCGATCAGGGAGATACGCAGTATTTT.

With regard to this clonotype: The conserved phenylalanine or tryptophan is not found at the CDR3 terminus, so this likely reflects a read error. This sequence joins TRBV11-2 and TRBJ1-1; 8 bases are shared with TRBD1. V shed 6 bases and J 6 bases; nucleotides not matched to a gene: 9. The V gene's germline CDR1 is SGHAT and CDR2 FQNNGV. The CDR3 is 14 amino acids. The CDR3 region is CASRYTGGWAEAFS. For the CDR3, the DNA is TGTGCCAGCAGATATACAGGGGGGTGGGCTGAAGCTTTCTCC.

V usage is TRBV4-2 and J usage is TRBJ2-7; D remains unclear. The CDR3 consists of 13 residues. In germline, CDR1 is LGHNA, CDR2 YNFKEQ. The DNA for the CDR3 is TGTATCAGCAACCAACTTAGTCACTACGAGCAGTACTTC. This gives the protein CISNQLSHYEQYF.

Notes on this clonotype: A read error may account for a junction end that differs from germline. V and J are TRBV9 and TRBJ2-1; TRBD1 might be the D (6 bases). Per the germline V gene, CDR1 is SGDLS and CDR2 is YYNGEE. This CDR3 spans 15 amino acids. The CDR3, as DNA: TGTGCCAGCAGCGTAGAGGAACAGGGCCGCAATGAGCACTTCTTC. It is translated as CASSVEEQGRNEHFF.

The genes are TRBV10-2 and TRBJ2-7; TRBD1 aligns across 7 bases. V trimming: 9 bases; J trimming: 4 bases; junction bases outside the gene matches: 9. CDR1 is WSHSY, CDR2 SAAADI, per germline. The CDR3 is 13 residues long. CDR3 residues: CASRRQGTYEQYF. The CDR3, as DNA: TGCGCCAGTAGGAGACAGGGTACGTACGAGCAGTACTTC.

On this clonotype itself: One end of the junction fails to match germline, which may point to a read error. The V and J genes are TRBV4-3 and TRBJ2-7; possible D gene TRBD2, 6 bases. Germline CDR1 reads LGHNA; CDR2 reads YSLEER. The CDR3 has 16 amino acids. The CDR3 bases are TGTGTCAGCAGCAAAGATATGACTAGGATCACTTACGAGCAGTATTTC. It specifies CVSSKDMTRITYEQYF.

As concerns this clonotype: A read error may account for a junction end that differs from germline. This sequence joins TRBV11-1 and TRBJ2-4, with TRBD1 as a possible D gene (5 bases). Germline CDR1 is SGHAT and CDR2 is FQDESV (reference sequence). The CDR3 contains 15 residues. The CDR3: CASSLARTCYGIQYF. CDR3 sequence (DNA): TGTGCAAGCAGCTTAGCCAGGACATGTTATGGCATTCAGTACTTC.

Details on this clonotype: Germline and junction disagree at one end, which may indicate a read error. The chain employs TRBV29-1 and TRBJ1-1, with D perhaps TRBD1 (5 bases). CDR1 is SQVTM, CDR2 ANQGSEA, per germline. This CDR3 has 12 amino acids. The CDR3: CSVEAGNTEAFF. Here the CDR3 DNA reads TGCAGCGTCGAGGCAGGGAACACCGAAGCTTTCTTT.